The rows below give T cell receptor beta chains drawn from one sample of a study of vaccination effects on CD4 cells after COVID-19. Measured with immunoSEQ multiplex PCR; TCRdb has only the in-frame clones, and not every one. Of 67,000 or so clones in the sample, around 81% were seen once. Antigens of these TCRs are unknown. The starting material was CD4+ T cells from PBMCs cultured with HCoV-229E spike peptides, obtained after COVID-19 vaccination. These receptors originate from a human donor who received a COVID-19 vaccine. CDR3s include the opening cysteine and the closing phenylalanine or tryptophan. A D gene is named only where the DNA matches it firmly. Clone sizes are given selectively: once, few, many, or a class where the clone is expanded.

j_call clone_size d_call v_call cdr3_nt cdr3_aa
TRBJ2-2 - TRBD1 TRBV7-8 TGTGCCAGCAGCCCCCTCTTCAACAGGGGCAACACCGGGGAGCTGTTTTTT CASSPLFNRGNTGELFF
TRBJ1-2 once - TRBV10-3 TGTGCCATCAGTGACCGGGCTTCACGGAACTATGGCTACACCTTC CAISDRASRNYGYTF
TRBJ1-6 - - TRBV5-1 TGCGCCAGCAGCTTGTTGGGGGTCGGCTATAATTCACCCCTCCACTTT CASSLLGVGYNSPLHF
TRBJ1-1 - - TRBV6-5 TGTGCCAGCAGTTACAGCCCAGGGGTAAACACTGAAGCTTTCTTT CASSYSPGVNTEAFF
TRBJ1-2 - - TRBV19 TGTGCCAGCCTCGACAGTGGGTATGGCTACACCTTC CASLDSGYGYTF
TRBJ2-3 few - TRBV30 TGTGCCTGGAGTGTGCCGGCGGCGACGCAGTATTTT CAWSVPAATQYF
TRBJ2-6 - TRBD1 TRBV27 TGTGCCAGCACCTTGACAGGGCCAGTTTTCTCTGGGGCCAACGTCCTGACTTTC CASTLTGPVFSGANVLTF
TRBJ2-2 few - TRBV2 TGTGCCAGCAGTGCGGACCAGACGAACACCGGGGAGCTGTTTTTT CASSADQTNTGELFF
TRBJ2-5 once - TRBV10-1 TGCGCCAGCAGTGCCGGGGGGCGAGAGACCCAGTACTTC CASSAGGRETQYF
TRBJ2-5 - - TRBV5-1 TGCGCCAGCAGCACAAACAGGGAACAAGAGACCCAGTACTTC CASSTNREQETQYF
TRBJ1-1 - - TRBV6-5 TGTGCCAGCAGGCCTCAAGGGAGGAACACTGAAGCTTTCTTT CASRPQGRNTEAFF
TRBJ2-5 once - TRBV25-1 TGTGCCAGCAGTGACTCGAGGCAAGAGACCCAGTACTTC CASSDSRQETQYF
TRBJ1-1 - - TRBV5-1 TGCGCCAGCAGCTTGGCAGGGCAGAACACTGAAGCTTTCTTT CASSLAGQNTEAFF
TRBJ1-2 - - TRBV6-5 TGTGCCAGCACACCAGGCGGCAGGCCTAATCTAGGCTACACCTTC CASTPGGRPNLGYTF
TRBJ1-3 - - TRBV7-8 TGTGCCAGCAGCTTAGTCCCGGGGTCTACGGGAAACACCATATATTTT CASSLVPGSTGNTIYF
TRBJ1-1 once - TRBV29-1 TGCAGCGTTGAAAGGCCAGCCAACACTGAAGCTTTCTTT CSVERPANTEAFF
TRBJ2-2 few - TRBV7-9 TGTGCCAGCGCCGGGACAACAAACACCGGGGAGCTGTTTTTT CASAGTTNTGELFF
TRBJ1-2 - - TRBV3-1/TRBV3-2 TGTGCCAGCAGCCAATTGGGGAGGGGGGGAGGCTACACCTTC CASSQLGRGGGYTF
TRBJ2-1 - TRBD1 TRBV7-3 TGTGCCAGCAGCTTTCTCCTCGGGGACAGGGTCTACAATGAGCAGTTCTTC CASSFLLGDRVYNEQFF
TRBJ2-5 - TRBD2 TRBV19 TGTGCCAGTAGGACTAGCGGGGGTCAGACCCAGTACTTC CASRTSGGQTQYF
TRBJ2-5 - - TRBV6-1 TGTGCCAGCAGTGACCGGTACCAAGAGACCCAGTACTTC CASSDRYQETQYF
TRBJ2-6 - - TRBV30 TGTGCCTCCCGAGGGACTGGGGCCAACGTCCTGACTTTC CASRGTGANVLTF
TRBJ1-1 - - TRBV15 TGTGCCACCAGCACCCCGACAGGCCGATCTGAAGCTTTCTTT CATSTPTGRSEAFF
TRBJ2-5 - - TRBV10-1 TGCGCCAGCAGTCGGACAGAACAAGAGACCCAGTACTTC CASSRTEQETQYF
TRBJ1-6 few - TRBV9 TGTGCCAGCAGCGTAGGAGCCGTCAATTCACCCCTCCACTTT CASSVGAVNSPLHF
TRBJ2-3 - - TRBV3-1/TRBV3-2 TGTGCCAGCAGCCAAGGACTAGAGCTCACAGATACGCAGTATTTT CASSQGLELTDTQYF
TRBJ1-3 - - TRBV30 TGTGCCTGGAGTGTAGGATCCGGAAACACCATATATTTT CAWSVGSGNTIYF
TRBJ2-5 few - TRBV7-2 TGTGCCAGCAGCCCCCAATGGTACCGGGGAGAGACCCAGTACTTC CASSPQWYRGETQYF
TRBJ2-1 - - TRBV7-2 TGTGCCACCCACCGGGACTTCTCCTACAATGAGCAGTTCTTC CATHRDFSYNEQFF
TRBJ1-2 - - TRBV5-8 TGTGCCAGCAGGATCCCCCCGATGGATGGCTACACCTTC CASRIPPMDGYTF
TRBJ1-4 few TRBD1 TRBV7-2 TGTGCCAGCAGCTTAGCCAGGGGGCGAGAACTGTTTTTT CASSLARGRELFF
TRBJ1-2 - TRBD1 TRBV24-1 TGTGCCACGGGACAGGGGAACTATGGCTACACCTTC CATGQGNYGYTF
TRBJ1-2 - - TRBV5-1 TGCGCCAGCAGCTTTCAAGGGGTAGGGGGCTACACCTTC CASSFQGVGGYTF
TRBJ1-1 - - TRBV30 TGTGCCTGGAGCTACCTAGGGGGGGCAGGCACTGAAGCTTTCTTT CAWSYLGGAGTEAFF
TRBJ1-2 - - TRBV18 TGTGCCAGCTCACCATCTACGGGAGCTAACTATGGCTACACCTTC CASSPSTGANYGYTF
TRBJ1-4 - - TRBV5-6 TGTGCCAGCAGCACAGCAGGGGCGGGCGATGAAAAACTGTTTTTT CASSTAGAGDEKLFF
TRBJ1-4 once - TRBV7-7 TGTGCCAGCAGCTTAGGGGCCCGCGAAAAACTGTTTTTT CASSLGAREKLFF
TRBJ2-5 - - TRBV10-3 TGTGCCATCAGTGAGTCACTTGTTGAGGGAGAGACCCAGTACTTC CAISESLVEGETQYF
TRBJ1-3 - - TRBV18 TGTGCCAGCTCGCCTTCCGCCGGACTCCAAGGATCTGGAAACACCATATATTTT CASSPSAGLQGSGNTIYF
TRBJ1-1 - TRBD1 TRBV6-5 TGTGCCAGCTACCCGACAGGGTTGTGGGACACTGAAGCTTTCTTT CASYPTGLWDTEAFF
TRBJ1-1 - - TRBV10-3 TGTGCCATGGGGGAGGGGGGGCGCGGGACTGAAGCTTTCTTT CAMGEGGRGTEAFF
TRBJ1-2 - TRBD1 TRBV18 TGTGCCAGCTCACCTCGACAGGGTGCTCATGGCTACACCTTC CASSPRQGAHGYTF
TRBJ2-5 - TRBD2 TRBV5-1 TGCGCCAGCAGCTTGACCCTTCAAACTCTAGCGGGGGTTGAGTACCAAGAGACCCAGTACTTC CASSLTLQTLAGVEYQETQYF
TRBJ2-2 - - TRBV24-1 TGTGCCACCAGTGATTTTAGGGGCAGCACCGGGGAGCTGTTTTTT CATSDFRGSTGELFF
TRBJ1-2 - - TRBV7-9 TGTGCCAGCAGCTCCGGACAGCATAATGGCTACACCTTC CASSSGQHNGYTF
TRBJ1-5 - TRBD1 TRBV24-1 TGTGCCACCAGTGATTCCGGACAGGGGAGTCAGCCCCAGCATTTT CATSDSGQGSQPQHF